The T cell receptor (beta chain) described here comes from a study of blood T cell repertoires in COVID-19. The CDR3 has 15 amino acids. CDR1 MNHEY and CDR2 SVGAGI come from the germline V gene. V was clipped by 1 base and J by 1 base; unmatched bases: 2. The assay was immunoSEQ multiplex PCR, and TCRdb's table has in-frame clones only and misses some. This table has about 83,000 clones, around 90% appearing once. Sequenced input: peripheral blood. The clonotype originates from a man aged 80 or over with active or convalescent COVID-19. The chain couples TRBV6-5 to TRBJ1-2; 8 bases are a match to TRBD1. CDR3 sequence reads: CASSYYRGVNYGYTF. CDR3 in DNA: TGTGCCAGCAGTTACTACAGGGGGGTTAACTATGGCTACACCTTC.